Described below is a single T cell receptor beta chain sequence and its context. The CDR3 consists of 14 residues. Losses at the gene ends were 4 bases for V and 1 base for J; bases not matched to a gene: 3. Germline V gene lookup returns CDR1 MGHRA and CDR2 YSYEKL. TCRdb's table, derived via immunoSEQ multiplex PCR, lists solely in-frame clones and lacks some. The sample lists roughly 15,000 clones, more than 45% occurring once. The sample comes from a study of cytotoxic CD8 clonotypes in ibrutinib-treated CLL. The clonotype comes from a human donor with chronic lymphocytic leukemia. Sequenced material: PBMCs, taken at a roughly 22-month disease-progression time point, from a patient treated with ibrutinib. The J gene is TRBJ2-7, the V gene TRBV4-1, with 8 bases aligning to TRBD1. CDR3 in amino acids: CASSPGGWSYEQYF. The DNA of the CDR3 is TGCGCCAGCAGCCCAGGGGGCTGGTCCTACGAGCAGTACTTC.